This TCR beta chain was sequenced during a study of CD8+CD57+ T cells in acquired aplastic anemia. Sequencing involved patients with CD8+CD57+ cell expansion previously shown by flow cytometry. Genomic DNA, the template, was used for profiling of the TCR beta VDJ and CDR3. TCRdb fed the reads into MiXCR, producing one record per CDR3 protein. The sample lists fewer than 300,000 distinct CDR3 sequences, approximately 79% occurring once. On this clonotype: An end of the junction differs from the germline gene, which may be a read error.

The CDR3 contains 14 residues. Germline V gene lookup returns CDR1 SGHNT and CDR2 YENEEA. The sample comprised sorted CD4+, CD8+, or CD8+CD57+ T cells (not recorded which) from PBMCs. The source of this sequence is a human donor with aplastic anemia. This sequence joins TRBV11-3 and TRBJ2-5; a possible D gene is TRBD1 (5 bases). The CDR3 protein is CATSLDSERETQYF. The CDR3 DNA sequence: TGTGCCACCAGCTTAGACAGCGAACGAGAGACCCAGTACTTC.